One and the same sample provided the 19 T cell receptor beta chains below, sequenced in a study of tumor and adjacent non-tumor tissue in lung cancer. A modified ARM-PCR protocol with three rounds of nested PCR amplified TCRbeta. MiXCR, run by TCRdb on the multiplex PCR reads, gives a single entry per CDR3 protein. The sample includes more than 75,000 distinct CDR3 sequences, roughly 75% of them seen just once. No cell sorting was done before RNA was extracted from the tissue. The source material was lung tumor tissue. All receptors derive from a woman aged 70 to 79 with non-small cell lung cancer.

A remark on this clonotype: At one end the junction does not follow the germline gene, possibly because of a read error. V usage is TRBV29-1 and J usage is TRBJ1-5, with D tentatively TRBD1 (5 bases). The CDR3 loop spans 15 amino acids. The germline V gene has CDR1 SQVTM and CDR2 ANQGSEA. CDR3 sequence reads: CSVVLQGFSNQPQHF. The CDR3 bases are TGCAGCGTTGTTCTTCAGGGTTTTAGCAATCAGCCACAGCATTTT. Variable domain in full (rest from reference TRBV29-1 and TRBJ1-5): SAVISQKPSRDICQRGTSLTIQCQVDSQVTMMFWYRQQPGQSLTLIATANQGSEATYESGFVIDKFPISRPNLTFSTLTVSNMSPEDSSIYLCSVVLQGFSNQPQHFGDGTRLSIL.

This clonotype was detected a few times. This could be a read error, since a much larger clone is one nucleotide away. This chain links TRBV10-3 with TRBJ2-6; D remains ambiguous. The germline V gene encodes CDR1 ENHRY and CDR2 SYGVKD. The CDR3 runs 15 residues. CDR3 in amino acids: CAISEGPSGDNVLTF. CDR3 coding DNA: TGTGCCATCAGTGAAGGGCCCTCTGGGGACAACGTCCTGACTTTC.

The table lists this clonotype with a few counts. The chain joins TRBV30 to TRBJ2-4; D perhaps matches TRBD1 (6 bases). The V end lost 0 bases, the J end lost 6 bases, and 12 bases lay between the germline ends. The V gene's germline CDR1 is GTSNPN and CDR2 SVGIG (reference sequence). The CDR3 has 14 residues. CDR3 amino acids: CAWSVLGAGNIQYF. In DNA, the CDR3 is TGTGCCTGGAGTGTACTGGGGGCAGGAAACATTCAGTACTTC.

Worth noting for this clonotype: A read error may produce the germline difference seen at one junction end. This chain links TRBV28 with TRBJ2-3; 11 nucleotides align to TRBD2. Per germline, CDR1 MDHEN and CDR2 SYDVKM. The CDR3 covers 17 residues. The CDR3 sequence is CTSSFLAGGSPSDTQYF. Here the CDR3 DNA reads TGTACCAGCAGTTTTTTAGCGGGAGGGTCCCCCTCAGATACGCAGTATTTT.

Turning to this clonotype: The junction departs from germline at one end; a sequencing error may be responsible. The chain combines TRBV4-1 with TRBJ1-5, with a tentative D call TRBD1 (5 bases). Germline V gives CDR1 MGHRA, CDR2 YSYEKL. The CDR3 has 17 amino acids. The CDR3 is CTSTTGVTLNSNQPQHF. The CDR3 DNA sequence: TGCACCAGCACCACAGGAGTAACTTTGAATAGCAATCAGCCCCAGCATTTT.

Regarding this clonotype: The junction departs from the called germline gene at one end, perhaps through a read error. The V and J genes are TRBV7-9 and TRBJ2-7; D tentatively fits TRBD1 or TRBD2 (5 bases each). Germline CDR1 reads SEHNR; CDR2 reads FQNEAQ (reference sequence). CDR3 length: 14 amino acids. The CDR3 region is CACSLGVRGVGQYF. The CDR3, as DNA: TGTGCCTGCAGCTTAGGCGTGAGAGGGGTCGGGCAGTACTTC.

Points on this clonotype: A junction boundary mismatches the germline segment, possibly from a read error. V and J are TRBV29-1 and TRBJ2-7; D may be TRBD2 (5 bases). Germline CDR1 SQVTM, CDR2 ANQGSEA. This CDR3 spans 13 amino acids. CDR3 protein: CSIELGIHYEQYF. In DNA form, the CDR3 reads TGCAGCATTGAACTCGGGATCCACTACGAGCAGTACTTC.

Comments on this clonotype: The germline gene is not matched at one end of the junction; a read error may be the cause. CDR3 loop: CDSSSSGRETYEQYF. The CDR3 nucleotides read TGTGACAGCAGCTCTAGCGGGAGGGAAACCTACGAACAGTACTTC. This chain links TRBV12-3 or TRBV12-4 with TRBJ2-7, with 12 bases lining up with TRBD2. The CDR3 spans 15 residues.

In the case of this clonotype: Likely a read error: the CDR3 ends without its conserved phenylalanine or tryptophan. V usage is TRBV6-5 and J usage is TRBJ1-2; D is possibly TRBD1 (5 bases). Germline CDR1 MNHEY, CDR2 SVGAGI. V lost 4 bases, J lost 3 bases, and 18 bases lay in between. This CDR3 has 16 residues. CDR3 nucleotides: TGTGCCAGCAGTTTCCTCCGGGACGGTACTTACTATGGCTACACCTTA. It is translated as CASSFLRDGTYYGYTL.

A word on this clonotype: Compared with germline, one end of the junction differs, possibly owing to a read error. This chain connects TRBV29-1 to TRBJ1-1; weak D call: TRBD1 (5 bases). The CDR3 consists of 14 residues. Germline V gene sequence: CDR1 SQVTM, CDR2 ANQGSEA. CDR3 protein: CSVVRRGRNPEAFF. In nucleotides, the CDR3 is TGCAGCGTCGTGAGGAGGGGCCGGAACCCTGAAGCCTTCTTT.

Concerning this clonotype: Germline and junction disagree at one end, which may indicate a read error. The chain carries TRBV29-1 and TRBJ2-3, with TRBD2 matching 8 bases. CDR3 length equals 16 residues. The V gene's germline CDR1 is SQVTM and CDR2 ANQGSEA. The CDR3: CSVEGGSGRFTVTHYF. The CDR3 DNA sequence: TGCAGCGTTGAAGGCGGAAGCGGGAGATTCACAGTTACGCACTATTTT.

This chain links TRBV29-1 with TRBJ2-7; D is possibly TRBD1 or TRBD2 (5 bases each). V shed 7 bases and J shed 2 bases, with 24 bases lying between them. The CDR3 has 16 residues. The germline CDR1 and CDR2 sequences are SQVTM and ANQGSEA. The DNA of the CDR3 is TGCAGCGCTGAGGGGTCTGGGCACGGAGTCACCTACGAGCAGTACTTC. Amino acids: CSAEGSGHGVTYEQYF.

Of note for this clonotype: Compared with germline, one end of the junction differs, possibly owing to a read error. The rearrangement joins TRBV12-3 or TRBV12-4 to TRBJ2-7; 7 bases map to TRBD2. This CDR3 has 15 amino acids. The CDR3 loop reads CTSSALAEDSYEQYF. The DNA for the CDR3 is TGTACCAGCAGTGCTCTAGCGGAAGACTCCTACGAGCAGTACTTC.

With regard to this clonotype: Germline and junction disagree at one end, which may indicate a read error. CDR3 in DNA: TGCAGCGTTGACGAACGGCATGCCTACAGTGAGCAGTTCTTC. The encoded protein is CSVDERHAYSEQFF. This chain joins TRBV29-1 and TRBJ2-1; D is unresolved. This CDR3 region has 14 residues. The germline V gene encodes CDR1 SQVTM and CDR2 ANQGSEA.

The rearrangement joins TRBV18 to TRBJ2-5; TRBD2 matches 11 bases. The germline gives CDR1 KGHSH, CDR2 LQKENI. The ends lost 4 bases at V and 2 bases at J; junction bases unmatched: 6. This CDR3 contains 16 residues. The CDR3 DNA is TGTGCCAGCTCACTAACTAGCGGGAGCCTACAAGAGACCCAGTACTTC. This translates into CASSLTSGSLQETQYF.

This chain joins TRBV10-1 and TRBJ2-3; 7 bases are shared with TRBD2. The germline CDR1 and CDR2 sequences are WNHNN and SYGVQD (reference sequence). The ends lost 3 bases at V and 0 bases at J; junction bases unmatched: 9. The CDR3 is 17 residues long. As DNA, the CDR3 is TGCGCCAGCAGTGACTGGACTAGTGGGAGTAGCACAGATACGCAGTATTTT. This gives the protein CASSDWTSGSSTDTQYF.

In this sample, this clonotype turned up once. A much bigger clone sits one base away, suggesting this may be a read error. This chain links TRBV30 with TRBJ1-4; D gene ambiguous. The CDR3 covers 13 residues. From germline, CDR1 is GTSNPN and CDR2 SVGIG (reference sequence). CDR3 sequence reads: CRGRGSPNEKLFF. The DNA of the CDR3 is TGCCGAGGACGGGGAAGTCCTAATGAAAAACTGTTTTTT.

Comments on this clonotype: At one boundary the junction diverges from the germline segment, which might be a read error. The J gene is TRBJ2-4, the V gene TRBV11-1, with D perhaps TRBD2 (5 bases). Germline V CDR1 and CDR2: SGHAT, FQDESV (reference sequence). The CDR3 sequence is 15 residues long. CDR3 bases: TGTGCCAGCAGCCCTACATGTCTAGCCAAAAACAATCAGTACTTC. Translation gives CASSPTCLAKNNQYF.

On this clonotype: Germline is not matched at one junction end, which may reflect a read error. The chain links TRBV11-3 to TRBJ1-1; D is unresolved. The CDR3 has 14 residues. Germline V gene lookup returns CDR1 SGHNT and CDR2 YENEEA. DNA for the CDR3: TGTGTCAGCATCTTCGGAGGAACAAACACTGAAGCTTTCTTT. As protein: CVSIFGGTNTEAFF. Full variable domain (remainder filled in from reference TRBV11-3 and TRBJ1-1): EAGVVQSPRYKIIEKKQPVAFWCNPISGHNTLYWYLQNLGQGPELLIRYENEEAVDDSQLPKDRFSAERLKGVDSTLKIQPAELGDSAVYLCVSIFGGTNTEAFFGQGTRLTVV.